This entry lists 15 T cell receptor beta chains sequenced from one sample in a study of T cells in Graves' hyperthyroidism and ophthalmopathy. Amplified TCR beta CDR3 regions came from RNA transcripts. HTBI primers were the set used in a first-round RT-PCR of the TCR CDR3. Using its own MiXCR run on the multiplex PCR reads, TCRdb lists one record per CDR3 protein. The sample has 650,000 to 700,000 distinct CDR3 sequences; 17% are singletons. The sequencing sample was made of blood. These receptors were obtained from a middle-aged man with Graves' hyperthyroidism.

In this sample, this clonotype turned up many times. This rearrangement joins TRBV11-2 to TRBJ1-1; the D is unclear. The CDR3 length is 16 residues. Germline CDR1 is SGHAT and CDR2 is FQNNGV. The germline V and J ends were trimmed by 2 bases and 1 base, with 14 bases remaining between them. Here the CDR3 DNA reads TGTGCCAGCAGCTTACCGGTGGCAGTCCCGAACACTGAAGCTTTCTTT. As protein: CASSLPVAVPNTEAFF. The whole variable domain, filled in from reference TRBV11-2 and TRBJ1-1, reads EAGVAQSPRYKIIEKRQSVAFWCNPISGHATLYWYQQILGQGPKLLIQFQNNGVVDDSQLPKDRFSAERLKGVDSTLKIQPAKLEDSAVYLCASSLPVAVPNTEAFFGQGTRLTVV.

This clonotype was seen once. This chain uses TRBV7-9 with TRBJ2-7; 10 bases are a match to TRBD1. Per the germline V gene, CDR1 is SEHNR and CDR2 is FQNEAQ (reference sequence). V lost 2 bases and J lost 8; bases outside the gene matches: 12. The CDR3 has 16 residues. The CDR3 protein is CASSLRGQGEGHKQYF. The CDR3 DNA sequence: TGTGCCAGCAGCTTACGAGGACAGGGGGAAGGCCACAAGCAGTACTTC.

The table lists this clonotype with a few counts. This chain connects TRBV10-3 to TRBJ2-1; the D is unclear. V lost 4 bases to trimming and J lost 2 bases, with 9 bases between them. This CDR3 spans 14 amino acids. Germline V gives CDR1 ENHRY, CDR2 SYGVKD. The CDR3 DNA is TGTGCCATCAGTGCGAACGTAGCCTACAATGAGCAGTTCTTC. Its protein product is CAISANVAYNEQFF.

In its sample, this clonotype was seen many times. The chain is built from TRBV7-3 and TRBJ1-1; D might be TRBD1 (5 bases). The length of the CDR3 is 15 residues. V dropped 5 bases and J dropped 4 bases, with 17 bases sitting between them. CDR1 and CDR2 (germline): SGHTA, FQGTGA. CDR3 in amino acids: CASSPSGGSGTEAFF. The CDR3 region has the DNA TGTGCCAGCAGCCCCAGTGGGGGATCCGGCACTGAAGCTTTCTTT.

This clonotype was picked up many times. The chain couples TRBV7-9 to TRBJ2-7; D is ambiguous. The CDR3 length is 15 residues. Deletions cut 0 bases from V and 3 bases from J, with 12 bases between. Per germline, CDR1 SEHNR and CDR2 FQNEAQ (reference sequence). CDR3 protein: CASSLAAGRFYEQYF. The DNA of the CDR3 is TGTGCCAGCAGCTTAGCTGCAGGACGATTCTACGAGCAGTACTTC.

V is TRBV6-2 or TRBV6-3 and J is TRBJ2-7; tentatively, D is TRBD1 (6 bases). The CDR3 totals 15 residues. In germline, CDR1 is MNHEY, CDR2 SVGEGT. V lost 4 bases, J lost 6 bases, and 19 bases lay in between. The CDR3 reads CASSSLDRLPPEQYF. The CDR3 DNA reads as TGTGCCAGCAGTTCCCTAGACAGGCTTCCTCCCGAGCAGTACTTC.

This clonotype was seen at least ten times. The rearrangement joins TRBV7-9 to TRBJ2-1; no firm D call. CDR3 length: 12 amino acids. V was cut by 5 bases and J by 7 bases, with 9 bases left in between. Looked up from germline, CDR1 is SEHNR and CDR2 is FQNEAQ (reference sequence). This chain's CDR3 is CASSRTDNEQFF. CDR3 DNA sequence: TGTGCCAGCAGCAGAACCGATAATGAGCAGTTCTTC.

This chain connects TRBV19 to TRBJ2-1, with TRBD2 matching 7 bases. Trimming took 3 bases from V and 8 from J; bases not matched to a gene: 10. Germline CDR1 and CDR2: LNHDA and SQIVND (reference sequence). The CDR3 runs 15 residues. As DNA, the CDR3 is TGTGCCAGTAGTATTTGGGGCGGGAGTCTGGATGAGCAGTTCTTC. Amino acid sequence: CASSIWGGSLDEQFF.

This chain uses TRBV7-9 with TRBJ2-5; TRBD1 matches 9 bases. The J segment lost 1 base and the V segment lost 5 bases, leaving 5 bases of the junction unmatched. This CDR3 has 15 amino acids. Germline-derived CDR1 and CDR2 are SEHNR and FQNEAQ (reference sequence). The CDR3 spells CASSRGQGFQETQYF. The CDR3 DNA is TGTGCCAGCAGCCGGGGACAGGGCTTCCAAGAGACCCAGTACTTC.

The gene calls are TRBV18 and TRBJ2-7, with D tentatively TRBD1 (8 bases). V was trimmed by 4 bases and J by 6 bases, leaving 22 bases between them. The CDR3 spans 16 residues. From germline, CDR1 is KGHSH and CDR2 LQKENI. This CDR3 reads CASSQRDRRLFPEQYF. The CDR3, as DNA: TGTGCCAGCTCACAGCGGGACAGGAGGCTCTTCCCCGAGCAGTACTTC.

This clonotype was seen only a few times. V gene TRBV7-2 combines with J gene TRBJ2-3; no definite D call. The germline CDR1 and CDR2 sequences are SGHTA and FQGNSA. The V end was cut by 2 bases, the J end by 2 bases, with 8 bases between. The CDR3 is 14 residues long. The CDR3 DNA reads as TGTGCCAGCAGCTTACAACTTCCCACAGATACGCAGTATTTT. This sequence encodes CASSLQLPTDTQYF.

About this clonotype: A much larger clone differs from this one at a single base, so this may be a read error. J is TRBJ2-7 and V is TRBV11-2; D might be TRBD2 (5 bases). This CDR3 is 16 amino acids long. Germline V gene data show CDR1 as SGHAT and CDR2 as FQNNGV. CDR3 sequence (DNA): TGTTCCAGCAGCTTAGCGAGTACCGGGTCTTACTACGAGCAGTACTTC. Protein product: CSSSLASTGSYYEQYF.

The rearrangement uses TRBV27 and TRBJ2-7; TRBD1 aligns across 9 bases. Germline CDR1 is MNHEY and CDR2 is SMNVEV (reference sequence). With V trimmed by 5 bases and J by 3 bases, 8 bases remained unmatched. This CDR3 region has 15 residues. The CDR3 sequence is CASSRASGQGYEQYF. CDR3 in DNA: TGTGCCAGCAGTCGCGCCTCGGGACAGGGCTACGAGCAGTACTTC.

The rearrangement joins TRBV19 to TRBJ2-7, with 7 bases that match TRBD1. The V gene end was trimmed by 6 bases and the J gene end by 0 bases; junction bases not matched to a gene: 5. Looked up from germline, CDR1 is LNHDA and CDR2 is SQIVND (reference sequence). The length of the CDR3 is 14 residues. The CDR3 DNA reads as TGTGCCAGTAGCGTGACAGGGAACTCCTACGAGCAGTACTTC. It translates to CASSVTGNSYEQYF.

This clonotype was observed a few times. CDR3 sequence reads: CASKKQDNPNYGYTF. For the CDR3, the DNA is TGTGCCAGTAAGAAACAGGACAACCCTAACTATGGCTACACCTTC. The J gene is TRBJ1-2, the V gene TRBV19; perhaps TRBD1 as D (5 bases). Germline CDR1 LNHDA, CDR2 SQIVND (reference sequence). This CDR3 contains 15 residues. Trimming pared 7 bases from V and 0 bases from J, leaving 15 bases between. Looking up the rest from reference TRBV19 and TRBJ1-2 gives the full variable domain: DGGITQSPKYLFRKEGQNVTLSCEQNLNHDAMYWYRQDPGQGLRLIYYSQIVNDFQKGDIAEGYSVSREKKESFPLTVTSAQKNPTAFYLCASKKQDNPNYGYTFGSGTRLTVV.